The 9 T cell receptor beta chains given below trace back to one sample, sequenced in a study of blood T cell repertoires in COVID-19. Clones were read by immunoSEQ multiplex PCR, and TCRdb kept only the in-frame ones, dropping some. This sample yields 430,000 or so clones, of which around 90% are seen a single time; roughly 0.76% belongs to the top ten. Sequenced input: peripheral blood. These receptors came from a man between 18 and 35 years old with COVID-19, enrolled during active disease.

The chain has TRBV2 and TRBJ2-5; weak D call: TRBD1 (5 bases). CDR1 is SNHLY and CDR2 is FYNNEI in the germline V gene. The ends were cut back, 3 bases at V and 5 bases at J, with 13 bases in the middle. The CDR3 extends over 14 amino acids. CDR3 coding DNA: TGTGCCAGCAGTGAGTCCCACAGGATTGAGACCCAGTACTTC. Residues: CASSESHRIETQYF.

The rearrangement uses TRBV19 and TRBJ1-5; 11 nucleotides agree with TRBD1. V lost 5 bases, J lost 6 bases, and 6 bases stayed unmatched. Germline V CDR1 and CDR2: LNHDA, SQIVND (reference sequence). The CDR3 runs to 15 residues. CDR3 DNA: TGTGCCAGTAGTGCGATGGACAGGGGGCTTCAGCCCCAGCATTTT. Its protein product is CASSAMDRGLQPQHF.

The chain is built from TRBV9 and TRBJ2-2; possible D gene TRBD2, 5 bases. CDR3 length: 15 amino acids. The ends were cut back, 2 bases at V and 7 bases at J, with 15 bases in the middle. The V gene's germline CDR1 is SGDLS and CDR2 YYNGEE. CDR3 sequence: CASSVGSPRGGELFF. CDR3 nucleotide sequence: TGTGCCAGCAGCGTGGGTTCCCCCCGGGGCGGGGAGCTGTTTTTT.

In its sample, this clone was seen once. The chain has TRBV5-4 and TRBJ2-7; 9 bases align to TRBD1. The CDR3 is 17 residues long. The ends lost 4 bases at V and 4 bases at J; junction bases unmatched: 15. Germline CDR1 SGHNT, CDR2 YYREEE (reference sequence). CDR3 sequence (DNA): TGTGCCAGCAGCCCGTCCCAATCCGGGACAGGGACTTACGAGCAGTACTTC. Protein sequence: CASSPSQSGTGTYEQYF.

The gene calls are TRBV6-6 and TRBJ2-7; D perhaps matches TRBD2 (5 bases). The V gene's germline CDR1 is MNHNY and CDR2 SVGAGI (reference sequence). Trimming took off 2 bases at V and 2 bases at J, with 7 bases between the two ends. The CDR3 consists of 13 residues. CDR3 loop: CASSYGSPYEQYF. The CDR3 nucleotides read TGTGCCAGCAGTTACGGGAGTCCCTACGAGCAGTACTTC.

The J gene is TRBJ1-1, the V gene TRBV10-2, with D tentatively TRBD1 (6 bases). Germline CDR1 and CDR2: WSHSY and SAAADI. Trimming left V 8 bases short and J 3 bases short, with 10 bases between. The CDR3 loop spans 12 amino acids. For the CDR3, the DNA is TGCGCCAGCGGGGGCAGTTACACTGAAGCTTTCTTT. Amino acid sequence: CASGGSYTEAFF.

The chain combines TRBV6-5 with TRBJ2-7; a weak D match, TRBD2 (5 bases). Germline lookup yields CDR1 MNHEY and CDR2 SVGAGI. The CDR3 is made up of 15 amino acids. The ends were cut back, 1 base at V and 2 bases at J, with 12 bases in the middle. The CDR3 region is CASSYLTGFAYEQYF. In DNA, the CDR3 is TGTGCCAGCAGTTACTTGACGGGGTTCGCCTACGAGCAGTACTTC.

The V call is TRBV12-3 or TRBV12-4, the J call TRBJ1-5, with D possibly matching TRBD1 (5 bases). V was pared by 6 bases and J by 5 bases, with 11 bases between. The CDR3 is 13 amino acids. CDR3 bases: TGTGCCAGCAGGATCGACAGAGATCAGCCCCAGCATTTT. It codes for CASRIDRDQPQHF.

This clone showed up just once. The chain has TRBV19 and TRBJ2-7, with no clear D. Between the trimmed V and J ends, which lost 1 base and 3 bases, there was a span of 7 bases. Germline values: CDR1 LNHDA, CDR2 SQIVND (reference sequence). This CDR3 is 13 amino acids long. The CDR3 nucleotides read TGTGCCAGTAGTATAGTAGGAGACTACGAGCAGTACTTC. Residues: CASSIVGDYEQYF.